Ten or more counts support the clone carrying this TCR beta chain. Antigen unknown. The entry originates in a study of Graves' ophthalmopathy and Graves' hyperthyroidism. Findings of the study overall: Blood samples also showed most expanded thyroid clonotypes exceeding 0.001 frequency.

Trimming removed 4 bases at V and 4 bases at J, with 8 bases between. CDR1 is MDHEN, CDR2 SYDVKM, per germline. The CDR3 extends over 14 amino acids. Patients with other autoimmune diseases, uncontrolled infections, pregnancy or lactation were excluded. The diagnosis was founded upon clinical symptoms, serum thyroxine, TRAb, thyroid ultrasound and orbital computed tomography. Sampling under 12 ml of fresh peripheral blood provided the PBMCs. RNA transcripts provided the template for amplifying TCR beta CDR3 regions. The first-round RT-PCR employed HTBI primers together with the Qiagen OneStep RT-PCR kit. A multiplex PCR was then performed as the second round. TCRdb itself ran the multiplex PCR reads through MiXCR, one entry per CDR3 protein. The sample gives approximately 210,000 distinct CDR3 sequences, roughly a fifth of which show up once; roughly 45% is in the top ten.

The clonotype comes from a woman aged 45 to 65 with Graves' ophthalmopathy. Sequencing input: peripheral blood. J is TRBJ2-6 and V is TRBV28, with D unresolved. CDR3 sequence: CASSSPPGANVLTF. CDR3 bases: TGTGCCAGCAGTTCCCCCCCCGGGGCCAACGTCCTGACTTTC.